The 21 T cell receptor beta chains below were found in one sample sequenced in a study of beta chain features in type 1 diabetes. Overall study findings and caveats: Type 1 diabetes patients showed a moderate but significant shortening of TCRB CDR3s in all four CD4+ subsets.

The antigens these receptors bind are not known. Expressed TCRB transcripts were sequenced, since all the RNA that had been isolated was reverse transcribed. Method: immunoSEQ multiplex PCR; TCRdb's copy keeps in-frame clones and lacks some. The data contain under 300,000 clones, roughly 24% of them seen just once; the ten biggest clones take up about 0.012%. The sample taken for sequencing was naive CD4+ T cells from blood. The receptors shown here come from a woman in her twenties or thirties with type 1 diabetes.

The chain is built from TRBV4-2 and TRBJ1-4; 8 bases align to TRBD1. Per germline, CDR1 LGHNA and CDR2 YNFKEQ. This CDR3 is built from 16 residues. The V segment lost 4 bases and the J segment 4 bases; nucleotides outside the gene matches: 8. CDR3 nucleotides: TGTGCCAGCAGCCGGCCTACAGGGGGTGGTAATGAAAAACTGTTTTTT. Amino acids: CASSRPTGGGNEKLFF.

This clone was recorded a few times. The chain has TRBV29-1 and TRBJ1-2; D gene ambiguous. From germline, CDR1 is SQVTM and CDR2 ANQGSEA. V was shortened by 6 bases and J by 4 bases, with 15 bases between the two germline ends. This CDR3 is built from 13 residues. CDR3: CSVSHSASYGYTF. The DNA for the CDR3 is TGCAGCGTCAGTCACAGTGCCAGCTATGGCTACACCTTC.

This clone was observed a few times. The CDR3 DNA reads TGTGCCTTGGACAGCTCTGGGGCCAACGTCCTGACTTTC. It translates to CALDSSGANVLTF. The chain combines TRBV30 with TRBJ2-6; a possible D gene is TRBD1 (6 bases). CDR3 size: 13 residues. Germline V CDR1 and CDR2: GTSNPN, SVGIG (reference sequence). V shed 7 bases and J shed 0 bases, with 7 bases lying between them.

The chain joins TRBV10-3 to TRBJ2-2, with D possibly TRBD1 on 6 matching bases. Germline CDR1 ENHRY, CDR2 SYGVKD. The V end was cut by 5 bases, the J end by 0 bases, with 7 bases between. CDR3 length: 14 residues. The DNA of the CDR3 is TGTGCCATCAGTAGGGACACGAACACCGGGGAGCTGTTTTTT. It yields the protein CAISRDTNTGELFF.

The chain employs TRBV9 and TRBJ2-5; weak D call: TRBD2 (6 bases). The V end was cut by 3 bases, the J end by 4 bases, with 10 bases between. The CDR3 loop spans 13 amino acids. Germline V gene sequence: CDR1 SGDLS, CDR2 YYNGEE. This CDR3 reads CASSARLGETQYF. In DNA, the CDR3 is TGTGCCAGCAGCGCTAGACTAGGAGAGACCCAGTACTTC.

CDR3 protein: CASSYSTVRFF. The CDR3 bases are TGTGCCAGCAGTTACTCCACAGTGCGATTCTTT. The chain uses TRBV6-5 and TRBJ1-1; no clear D gene. The CDR3 is made up of 11 amino acids. Per the germline V gene, CDR1 is MNHEY and CDR2 is SVGAGI. Trimming cost V 0 bases and J 14 bases, with 10 bases left between them.

This clone was observed a handful of times. The J gene is TRBJ2-6, the V gene TRBV7-3, with 10 bases fitting TRBD2. The CDR3 has 17 residues. CDR1 and CDR2 from the germline V gene are SGHTA and FQGTGA. V lost 6 bases and J lost 0; bases outside the gene matches: 5. This chain's CDR3 is CASSPGLASSGANVLTF. The CDR3 coding sequence is TGTGCCAGCAGTCCGGGACTAGCGAGCTCTGGGGCCAACGTCCTGACTTTC.

The table lists this clone with a few counts. The chain's CDR3 is CASSPHRVVRYNEQFF. In nucleotides, the CDR3 is TGTGCCAGCAGCCCCCATCGAGTAGTACGCTACAATGAGCAGTTCTTC. This chain links TRBV7-8 with TRBJ2-1, with D unresolved. There are 16 residues in the CDR3. V was shortened by 5 bases and J by 3 bases, with 17 bases between the two germline ends. Germline-derived CDR1 and CDR2 are SGHVS and FQNEAQ.

The genes are TRBV4-2 and TRBJ2-3; TRBD2 agrees at 14 bases. This CDR3 is built from 16 residues. Trimming removed 4 bases from V and 7 bases from J; junction bases left unmatched: 7. CDR1 and CDR2 from the germline V gene are LGHNA and YNFKEQ. The CDR3: CASSPGTSGSIHTQYF. In DNA form, the CDR3 reads TGTGCCAGCAGCCCGGGGACTAGCGGGAGTATCCATACGCAGTATTTT.

This rearrangement joins TRBV2 to TRBJ2-5, with TRBD2 matching 14 bases. The length of the CDR3 is 14 residues. The ends lost 6 bases at V and 4 bases at J; junction bases unmatched: 1. The germline V gene has CDR1 SNHLY and CDR2 FYNNEI. CDR3 nucleotides: TGTGCCAGCAGGGGACTAGCGGGAGTAGAGACCCAGTACTTC. Translating it yields CASRGLAGVETQYF.

This rearrangement joins TRBV29-1 to TRBJ1-2, with D possibly TRBD1 on 5 matching bases. The CDR3 has 14 amino acids. Per germline, CDR1 SQVTM and CDR2 ANQGSEA. Trimming took off 1 base at V and 4 bases at J, with 13 bases between the two ends. The CDR3 protein is CSVEVPGAVYGYTF. CDR3 nucleotides: TGCAGCGTTGAAGTACCTGGGGCGGTCTATGGCTACACCTTC.

Concerning this clone itself: The same CDR3 arises from other DNA sequences in this sample as well. J is TRBJ2-1 and V is TRBV18; TRBD2 aligns across 10 bases. CDR1 and CDR2 (germline): KGHSH, LQKENI. The CDR3 has 14 residues. V lost 3 bases, J lost 4 bases, and 0 bases stayed unmatched. The CDR3 coding sequence is TGTGCCAGCTCACCGGGACTAGCGTACAATGAGCAGTTCTTC. Translated: CASSPGLAYNEQFF.

This rearrangement joins TRBV30 to TRBJ1-2; 8 bases line up with TRBD1. CDR3 size: 16 residues. Looked up from germline, CDR1 is GTSNPN and CDR2 is SVGIG (reference sequence). Trimming removed 8 bases from V and 2 bases from J; junction bases left unmatched: 16. CDR3 DNA sequence: TGTGCCACCGAGGGGTCAAGACAGGGGACCAACTATGGCTACACCTTC. Residues: CATEGSRQGTNYGYTF. The whole variable domain, remainder taken from reference TRBV30 and TRBJ1-2, is SQTIHQWPATLVQPVGSPLSLECTVEGTSNPNLYWYRQAAGRGLQLLFYSVGIGQISSEVPQNLSASRPQDRQFILSSKKLLLSDSGFYLCATEGSRQGTNYGYTFGSGTRLTVV.

This rearrangement joins TRBV4-1 to TRBJ2-5, with D unclear. Germline V CDR1 and CDR2: MGHRA, YSYEKL. With 4 bases removed from V and 5 bases from J, the gap between germline ends came to 11 bases. The CDR3 loop spans 13 amino acids. CDR3: CASSLERWETQYF. CDR3 sequence (DNA): TGCGCCAGCAGCCTTGAGAGATGGGAGACCCAGTACTTC.

This clone has more than one count but fewer than ten. The V gene is TRBV30, the J gene TRBJ2-2, with D possibly matching TRBD1 (6 bases). Trimming took 0 bases from V and 6 from J, leaving 8 bases between them. Germline CDR1 GTSNPN, CDR2 SVGIG (reference sequence). The CDR3 has 13 amino acids. CDR3 sequence reads: CAWSVRGSGELFF. CDR3 nucleotides: TGTGCCTGGAGTGTGAGGGGGTCCGGGGAGCTGTTTTTT.

The chain uses TRBV12-5 and TRBJ2-1; 12 bases are shared with TRBD2. CDR3 length: 17 residues. In germline, CDR1 is LGHNT, CDR2 FRNRAP. V dropped 3 bases and J dropped 2; count of bases not matched to a gene: 5. The CDR3 reads CASGFRRLAGAYNEQFF. CDR3 coding DNA: TGTGCTAGTGGTTTCCGTAGACTAGCGGGAGCCTACAATGAGCAGTTCTTC.

The rearrangement links TRBV19 to TRBJ2-3, with 10 positions matching TRBD1. Germline lookup yields CDR1 LNHDA and CDR2 SQIVND (reference sequence). Trimming cost V 3 bases and J 1 base; bases outside gene matches: 1. The CDR3 spans 15 residues. CDR3 nucleotides: TGTGCCAGTAGTATGGGGACAGGGGGCACAGATACGCAGTATTTT. Translated: CASSMGTGGTDTQYF.

The chain links TRBV25-1 to TRBJ2-2, with TRBD1 matching over 8 bases. The CDR3 covers 14 residues. CDR1 and CDR2 (germline): MGHDK, SYGVNS. V dropped 3 bases and J dropped 6; count of bases not matched to a gene: 3. CDR3 protein: CASSDRTGPGELFF. The CDR3 coding sequence is TGTGCCAGCAGTGACCGGACAGGGCCCGGGGAGCTGTTTTTT.

This clone was detected only a few times. The chain employs TRBV29-1 and TRBJ1-1, with a possible D match to TRBD1 (6 bases). Germline V gives CDR1 SQVTM, CDR2 ANQGSEA. V gave up 5 bases and J gave up 5 bases, with 15 bases separating them. CDR3 length equals 13 residues. CDR3 in DNA: TGCAGCGTTACTACAGGGATTTATACTGAAGCTTTCTTT. This sequence encodes CSVTTGIYTEAFF.

This clone was observed a handful of times. The chain employs TRBV7-2 and TRBJ2-3; tentative D call: TRBD2 (6 bases). V was clipped by 3 bases and J by 3 bases, with 16 bases between them. The CDR3 totals 16 residues. Germline CDR1 reads SGHTA; CDR2 reads FQGNSA. The CDR3 DNA sequence: TGTGCCAGCAGCTTGATGGGGGGACTCGGTACAGATACGCAGTATTTT. Protein: CASSLMGGLGTDTQYF. Looking up the rest from reference TRBV7-2 and TRBJ2-3 gives the full variable domain: GAGVSQSPSNKVTEKGKDVELRCDPISGHTALYWYRQSLGQGLEFLIYFQGNSAPDKSGLPSDRFSAERTGGSVSTLTIQRTQQEDSAVYLCASSLMGGLGTDTQYFGPGTRLTVL.

The chain recombines TRBV30 with TRBJ2-2; 9 bases are a match to TRBD2. This CDR3 is built from 12 residues. Trimming took 5 bases from V and 9 from J; bases not matched to a gene: 4. Germline lookup yields CDR1 GTSNPN and CDR2 SVGIG (reference sequence). This chain's CDR3 is CAWGSGSRELFF. CDR3 bases: TGTGCCTGGGGTAGCGGGAGTAGGGAGCTGTTTTTT.